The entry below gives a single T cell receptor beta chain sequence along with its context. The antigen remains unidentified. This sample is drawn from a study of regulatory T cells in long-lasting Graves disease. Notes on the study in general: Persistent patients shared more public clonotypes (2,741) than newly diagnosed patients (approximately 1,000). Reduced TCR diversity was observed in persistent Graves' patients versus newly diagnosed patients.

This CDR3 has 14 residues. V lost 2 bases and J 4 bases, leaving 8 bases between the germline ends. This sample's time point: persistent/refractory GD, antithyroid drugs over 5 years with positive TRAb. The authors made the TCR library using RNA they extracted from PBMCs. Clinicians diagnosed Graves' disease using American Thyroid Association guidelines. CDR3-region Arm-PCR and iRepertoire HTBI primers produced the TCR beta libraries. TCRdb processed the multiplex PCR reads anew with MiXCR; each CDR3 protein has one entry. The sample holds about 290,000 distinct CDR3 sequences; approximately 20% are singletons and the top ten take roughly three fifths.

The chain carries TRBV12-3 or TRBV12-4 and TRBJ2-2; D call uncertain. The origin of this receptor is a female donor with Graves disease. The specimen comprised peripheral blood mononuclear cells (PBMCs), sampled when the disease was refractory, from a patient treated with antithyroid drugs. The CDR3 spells CASSLWQTTGELFF. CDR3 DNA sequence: TGTGCCAGCAGTTTATGGCAGACCACCGGGGAGCTGTTTTTT.